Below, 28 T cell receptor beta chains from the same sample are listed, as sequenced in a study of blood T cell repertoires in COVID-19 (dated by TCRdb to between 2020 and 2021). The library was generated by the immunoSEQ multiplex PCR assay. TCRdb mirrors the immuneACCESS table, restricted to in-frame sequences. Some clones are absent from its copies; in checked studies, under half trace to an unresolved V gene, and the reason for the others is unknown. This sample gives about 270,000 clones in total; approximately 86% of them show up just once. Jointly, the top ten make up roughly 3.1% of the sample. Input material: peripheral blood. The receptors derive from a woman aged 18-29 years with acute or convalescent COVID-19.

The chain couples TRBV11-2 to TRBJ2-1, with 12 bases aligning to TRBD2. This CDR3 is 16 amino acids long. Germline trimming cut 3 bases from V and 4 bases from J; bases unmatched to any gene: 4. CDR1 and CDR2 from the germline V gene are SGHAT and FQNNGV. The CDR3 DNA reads TGTGCCAGCAGCTTCCTTACTAGCGGGAGGTACAATGAGCAGTTCTTC. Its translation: CASSFLTSGRYNEQFF.

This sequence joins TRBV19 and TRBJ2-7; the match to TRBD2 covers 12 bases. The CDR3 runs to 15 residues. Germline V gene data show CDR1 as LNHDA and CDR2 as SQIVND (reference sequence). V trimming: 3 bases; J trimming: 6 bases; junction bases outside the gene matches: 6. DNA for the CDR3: TGTGCCAGTAGTATGGCTAGCGGGAGGGCCGGCGAGCAGTACTTC. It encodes CASSMASGRAGEQYF. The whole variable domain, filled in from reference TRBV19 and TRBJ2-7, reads DGGITQSPKYLFRKEGQNVTLSCEQNLNHDAMYWYRQDPGQGLRLIYYSQIVNDFQKGDIAEGYSVSREKKESFPLTVTSAQKNPTAFYLCASSMASGRAGEQYFGPGTRLTVT.

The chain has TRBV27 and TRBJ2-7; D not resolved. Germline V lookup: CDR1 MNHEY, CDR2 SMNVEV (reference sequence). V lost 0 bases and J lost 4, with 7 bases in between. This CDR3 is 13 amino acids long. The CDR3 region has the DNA TGTGCCAGCAGTTTATCGACGACTTACGAGCAGTACTTC. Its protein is CASSLSTTYEQYF.

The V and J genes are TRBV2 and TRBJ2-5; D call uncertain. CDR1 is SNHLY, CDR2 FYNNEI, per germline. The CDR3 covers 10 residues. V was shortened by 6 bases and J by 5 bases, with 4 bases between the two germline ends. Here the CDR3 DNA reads TGTGCCAGCAGGCGGGAGACCCAGTACTTC. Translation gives CASRRETQYF.

CDR3 amino acids: CAWSGPGQGDNYGYTF. DNA of the CDR3: TGTGCCTGGAGTGGCCCCGGACAGGGTGATAACTATGGCTACACCTTC. J is TRBJ1-2 and V is TRBV30; 8 bases fit TRBD1. The CDR3 is made up of 16 amino acids. Trimming removed 1 base from V and 1 base from J; junction bases left unmatched: 8. Looked up from germline, CDR1 is GTSNPN and CDR2 is SVGIG (reference sequence).

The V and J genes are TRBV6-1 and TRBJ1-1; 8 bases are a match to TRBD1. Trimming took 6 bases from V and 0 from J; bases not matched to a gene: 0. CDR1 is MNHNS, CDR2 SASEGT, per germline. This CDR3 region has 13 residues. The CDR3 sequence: CASRDRVNTEAFF. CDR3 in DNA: TGTGCCAGCAGGGACAGGGTGAACACTGAAGCTTTCTTT.

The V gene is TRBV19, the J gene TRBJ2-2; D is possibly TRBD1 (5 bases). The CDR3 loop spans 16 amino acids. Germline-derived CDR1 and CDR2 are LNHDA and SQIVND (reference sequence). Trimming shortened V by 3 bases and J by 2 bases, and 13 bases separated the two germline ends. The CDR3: CASSIVRRANTGELFF. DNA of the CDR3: TGTGCCAGTAGTATTGTCCGCAGGGCCAACACCGGGGAGCTGTTTTTT.

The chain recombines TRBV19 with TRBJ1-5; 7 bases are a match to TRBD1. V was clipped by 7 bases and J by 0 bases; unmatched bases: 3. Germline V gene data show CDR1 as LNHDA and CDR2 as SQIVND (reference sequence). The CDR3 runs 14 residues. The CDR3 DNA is TGTGCCAGTATACAGGGGCATAGCAATCAGCCCCAGCATTTT. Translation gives CASIQGHSNQPQHF.

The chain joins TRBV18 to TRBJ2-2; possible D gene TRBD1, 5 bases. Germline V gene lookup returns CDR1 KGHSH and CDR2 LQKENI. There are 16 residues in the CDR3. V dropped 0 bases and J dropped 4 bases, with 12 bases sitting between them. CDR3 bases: TGTGCCAGCTCACCACCTTCCACAGGAGCCACCGGGGAGCTGTTTTTT. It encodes CASSPPSTGATGELFF.

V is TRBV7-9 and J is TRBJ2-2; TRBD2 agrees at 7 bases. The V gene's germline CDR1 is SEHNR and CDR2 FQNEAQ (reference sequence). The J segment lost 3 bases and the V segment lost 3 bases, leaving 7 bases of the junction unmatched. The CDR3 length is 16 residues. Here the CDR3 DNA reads TGTGCCAGCAGCTTTCTTGGGGGAGGGCACACCGGGGAGCTGTTTTTT. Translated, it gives CASSFLGGGHTGELFF.

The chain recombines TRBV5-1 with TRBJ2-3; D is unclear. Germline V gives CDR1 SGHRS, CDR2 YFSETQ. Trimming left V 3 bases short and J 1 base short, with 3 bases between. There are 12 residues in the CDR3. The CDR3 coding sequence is TGCGCCAGCAGCTCTCGCACAGATACGCAGTATTTT. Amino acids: CASSSRTDTQYF. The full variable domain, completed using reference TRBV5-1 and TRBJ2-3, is KAGVTQTPRYLIKTRGQQVTLSCSPISGHRSVSWYQQTPGQGLQFLFEYFSETQRNKGNFPGRFSGRQFSNSRSEMNVSTLELGDSALYLCASSSRTDTQYFGPGTRLTVL.

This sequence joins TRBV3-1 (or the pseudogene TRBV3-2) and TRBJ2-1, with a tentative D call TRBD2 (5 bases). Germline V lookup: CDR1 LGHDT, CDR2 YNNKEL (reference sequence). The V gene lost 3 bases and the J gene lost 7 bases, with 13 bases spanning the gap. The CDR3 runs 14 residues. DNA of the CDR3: TGTGCCAGCAGCCAGGTCAACACTAGGAATGAGCAGTTCTTC. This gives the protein CASSQVNTRNEQFF.

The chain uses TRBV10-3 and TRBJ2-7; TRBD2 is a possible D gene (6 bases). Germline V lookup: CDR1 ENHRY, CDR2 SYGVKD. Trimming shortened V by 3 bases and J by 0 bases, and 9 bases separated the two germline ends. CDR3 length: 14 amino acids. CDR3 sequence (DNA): TGTGCCATCAGTGATCGGGGGAGCTCCTACGAGCAGTACTTC. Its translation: CAISDRGSSYEQYF.

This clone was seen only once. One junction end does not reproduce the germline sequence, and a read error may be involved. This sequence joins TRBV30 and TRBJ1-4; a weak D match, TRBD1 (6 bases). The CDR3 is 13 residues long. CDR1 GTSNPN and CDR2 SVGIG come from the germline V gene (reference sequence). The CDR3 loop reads CAGEGGTSEKLFF. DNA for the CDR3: TGTGCCGGGGAGGGGGGGACTAGTGAAAAACTGTTTTTT.

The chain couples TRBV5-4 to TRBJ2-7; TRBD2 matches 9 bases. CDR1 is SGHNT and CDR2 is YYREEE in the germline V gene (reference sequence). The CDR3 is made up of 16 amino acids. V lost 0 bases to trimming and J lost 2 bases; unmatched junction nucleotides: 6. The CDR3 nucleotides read TGTGCCAGCAGCTTGGGGGGTGCGGGAGGGCCCTACGAGCAGTACTTC. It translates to CASSLGGAGGPYEQYF.

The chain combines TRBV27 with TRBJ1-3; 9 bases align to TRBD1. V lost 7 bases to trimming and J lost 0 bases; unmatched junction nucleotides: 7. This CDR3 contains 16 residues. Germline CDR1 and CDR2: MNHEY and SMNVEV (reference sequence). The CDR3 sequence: CASMRGQGDSGNTIYF. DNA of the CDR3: TGTGCCAGCATGCGGGGACAGGGAGACTCTGGAAACACCATATATTTT.

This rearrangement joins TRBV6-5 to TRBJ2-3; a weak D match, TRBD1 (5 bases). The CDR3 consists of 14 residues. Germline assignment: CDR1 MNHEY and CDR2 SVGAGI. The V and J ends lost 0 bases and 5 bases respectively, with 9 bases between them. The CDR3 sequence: CASSYSQGRDTQYF. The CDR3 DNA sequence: TGTGCCAGCAGTTACTCCCAGGGAAGAGATACGCAGTATTTT.

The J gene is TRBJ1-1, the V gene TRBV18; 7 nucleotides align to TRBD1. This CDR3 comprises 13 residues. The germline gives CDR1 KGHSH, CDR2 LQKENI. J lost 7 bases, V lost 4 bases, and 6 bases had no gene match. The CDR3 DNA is TGTGCCAGCTCACGGGACAGACAGTATGAAGCTTTCTTT. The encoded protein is CASSRDRQYEAFF.

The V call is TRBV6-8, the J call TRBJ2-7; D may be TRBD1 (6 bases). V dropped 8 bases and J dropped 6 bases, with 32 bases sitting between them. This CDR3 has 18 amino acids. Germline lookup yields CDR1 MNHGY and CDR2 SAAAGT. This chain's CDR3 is CASFKRFHTPRGLSEQYF. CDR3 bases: TGTGCCAGCTTCAAACGTTTTCACACTCCCAGGGGCCTCAGCGAGCAGTACTTC.

CDR3 nucleotides: TGTGCCAGCAAGTCAGGTATCGACACCGGGGAGCTGTTTTTT. Translated: CASKSGIDTGELFF. The rearrangement joins TRBV6-5 to TRBJ2-2; no clear D. V was shortened by 7 bases and J by 3 bases, with 12 bases between the two germline ends. CDR1 MNHEY and CDR2 SVGAGI come from the germline V gene. This CDR3 region has 14 residues.

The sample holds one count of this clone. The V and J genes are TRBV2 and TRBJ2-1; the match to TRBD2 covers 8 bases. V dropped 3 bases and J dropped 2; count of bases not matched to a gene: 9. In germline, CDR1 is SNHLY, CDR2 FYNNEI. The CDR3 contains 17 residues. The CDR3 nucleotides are TGTGCCAGCAGTGACCGGCTAGCGGGTGCCCCCTACAATGAGCAGTTCTTC. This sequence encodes CASSDRLAGAPYNEQFF. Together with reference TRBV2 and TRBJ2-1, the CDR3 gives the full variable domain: EPEVTQTPSHQVTQMGQEVILRCVPISNHLYFYWYRQILGQKVEFLVSFYNNEISEKSEIFDDQFSVERPDGSNFTLKIRSTKLEDSAMYFCASSDRLAGAPYNEQFFGPGTRLTVL.

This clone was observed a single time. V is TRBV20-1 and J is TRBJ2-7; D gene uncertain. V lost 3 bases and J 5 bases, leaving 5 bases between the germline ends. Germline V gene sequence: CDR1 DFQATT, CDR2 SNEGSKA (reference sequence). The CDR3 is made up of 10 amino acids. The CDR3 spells CSASTHEQYF. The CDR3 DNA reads TGCAGTGCTAGTACACACGAGCAGTACTTC.

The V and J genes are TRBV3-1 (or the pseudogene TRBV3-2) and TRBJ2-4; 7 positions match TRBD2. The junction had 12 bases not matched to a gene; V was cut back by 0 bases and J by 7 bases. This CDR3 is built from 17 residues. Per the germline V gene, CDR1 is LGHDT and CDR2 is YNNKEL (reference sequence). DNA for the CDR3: TGTGCCAGCAGCCAAGATGGAAGCCTAGCGGCTGGGAACATTCAGTACTTC. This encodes CASSQDGSLAAGNIQYF.

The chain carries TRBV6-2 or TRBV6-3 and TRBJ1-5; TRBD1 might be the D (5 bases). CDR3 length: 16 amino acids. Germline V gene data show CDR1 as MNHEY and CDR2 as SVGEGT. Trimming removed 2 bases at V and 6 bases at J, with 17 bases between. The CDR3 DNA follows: TGTGCCAGCAGTTACGGTCGCCAGGGTGGACGTCAGCCCCAGCATTTT. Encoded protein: CASSYGRQGGRQPQHF.

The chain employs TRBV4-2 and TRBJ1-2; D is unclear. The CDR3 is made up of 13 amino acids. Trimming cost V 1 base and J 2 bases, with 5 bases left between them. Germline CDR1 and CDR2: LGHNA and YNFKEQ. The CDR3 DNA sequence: TGTGCCAGCAGCCAAGCAGCGAACTATGGCTACACCTTC. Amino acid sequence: CASSQAANYGYTF.

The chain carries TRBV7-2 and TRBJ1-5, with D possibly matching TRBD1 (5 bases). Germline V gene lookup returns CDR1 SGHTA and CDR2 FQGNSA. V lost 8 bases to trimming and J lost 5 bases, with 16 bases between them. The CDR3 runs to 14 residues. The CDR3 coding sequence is TGTGCCAGCTCTAGACAGTCTGTGGATCAGCCCCAGCATTTT. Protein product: CASSRQSVDQPQHF. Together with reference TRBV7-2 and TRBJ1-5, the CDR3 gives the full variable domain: GAGVSQSPSNKVTEKGKDVELRCDPISGHTALYWYRQSLGQGLEFLIYFQGNSAPDKSGLPSDRFSAERTGGSVSTLTIQRTQQEDSAVYLCASSRQSVDQPQHFGDGTRLSIL.

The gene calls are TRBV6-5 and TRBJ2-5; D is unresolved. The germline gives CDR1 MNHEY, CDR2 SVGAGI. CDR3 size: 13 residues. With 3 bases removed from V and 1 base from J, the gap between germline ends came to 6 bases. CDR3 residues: CASSYNSQETQYF. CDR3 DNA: TGTGCCAGCAGTTATAACAGCCAAGAGACCCAGTACTTC.

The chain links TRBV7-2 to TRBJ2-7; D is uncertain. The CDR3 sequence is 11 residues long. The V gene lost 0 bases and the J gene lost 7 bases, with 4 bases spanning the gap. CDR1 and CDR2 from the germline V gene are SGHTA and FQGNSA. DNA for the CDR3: TGTGCCAGCAGCTTAGCGAGAGAGCAGTACTTC. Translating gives CASSLAREQYF.